This T cell receptor (beta chain) was identified in a study of human T cells and chemical hapten exposure (dated by TCRdb to 2020 to 2023). About the investigation overall: For sensitization, 2% DPC in acetone was applied to a roughly 2 cm by roughly 2 cm area of upper inner arm skin. Throughout the study period of roughly 24 weeks, patients also received therapeutic DPC doses to the scalp every week. Patch testing was done on the upper back using Finn chambers containing 0.01% DPC, and results were scored after 6 days according to International Contact Dermatitis Research Group standards. Most of the patients in the cohort were female, and the cohort covered alopecia areata with under or over 50% scalp involvement, alopecia totalis and alopecia universalis. Libraries were pooled for sequencing, and per-sample TCR yields varied mainly because of small differences in library volumes within the pool. This study followed changes in the peripheral blood TCR repertoire in vivo during primary and secondary sensitization of alopecia patients to the hapten diphenylcyclopropenone (DPC). Blood samples were taken from patients before sensitization (week 0) and then at 2, 6 and about 24 weeks after DPC sensitization. Approximately 28 alopecia patients gave blood for TCR sequencing at one to four time points (pre-sensitization, 2, 6 and 24 weeks). Summary of the overall study and its limitations: A positive correlation was found between the number of PT1 expanded TCRs and patch test score, with significance reached at thresholds 8, 16 and 32 but not 4. Because every patient had alopecia, a presumed autoimmune disease, the patients' immune response might differ from that of healthy individuals. Repeated subsampling changed both the strength of the expansion versus patch-test correlation and the threshold at which that correlation became significant. Significantly more large CDR3 similarity clusters were formed by expanded TCRs than by pre-sensitization or healthy control sets, consistent with antigen-driven responses. The number of TCRs above 1 in 1000 frequency did not change with DPC sensitization; there was no evidence of global repertoire structure alterations.

The method was RACE. Sequencing instrument: NextSeq 500. Library preparation attached unique molecular identifiers to individual cDNA molecules for quantitative, reproducible TCR counting. From each blood RNA sample, both TCR alpha and TCR beta chains were sequenced. The source study handled its data this way. The median number of TCRs per sample was approximately 96,000, ranging from roughly 23,224 to 690,600. V, J and CDR3 annotation of the TCR reads was performed with the Decombinator software suite. For PS versus PT1 abundance plots, all samples were subsampled to the same number of TCRs (28,000). TCRs were defined as expanded if absent before sensitization and observed at least eight times at the 2-week time point. In TCRdb, the public reads were trimmed at Q25 with fastp and aligned with MiXCR, with productive beta chains retained. Duplicate CDR3 protein sequences are folded into a single record with the most common DNA and genes. The V and J calls were determined by TCRdb, not by the authors. The sample records 100,000 or so distinct CDR3 sequences, under 40% of which are singletons. The ten largest clonotypes hold less than 3% of the sample.

This clonotype was picked up a small number of times. There is no known antigen for this receptor. No base-level quality is on record; no much larger clone is a single base apart. The intended sense of this specimen's time point label: patch test 3, about 24 weeks after DPC sensitization. Per the publication, the treatment or condition label means: therapeutic diphenylcyclopropenone sensitization with weekly scalp DPC. Blood at each patch-test visit was drawn before the patch test was applied. Patients were considered eligible if aged 18 to 70, diagnosed with alopecia and deemed suitable for DPC therapy, and patients were excluded if pregnant. Unfractionated whole blood was collected in Tempus Blood RNA tubes, and total RNA was extracted from that blood. Source: whole blood, taken in connection with sensitization to the hapten diphenylcyclopropenone (DPC). This clonotype was sampled from a man aged 35 to 55 with alopecia areata. Some clones in this sample may be carry-over from other donors' samples.

The CDR3 protein sequence reads: CASSRLAGPSYEQYF. The DNA reads as follows: TGTGCCAGCAGTAGACTAGCGGGCCCATCCTACGAGCAGTACTTC. Here the chain combines TRBV12-3 or TRBV12-4 and TRBJ2-7, with 10 central nucleotides matching TRBD2. Here V drops 5 bases and J drops 1 base, and the junction holds 5 bases not matched to any gene. The CDR3 sequence holds 15 residues, the cysteine and phenylalanine included. Solely the CDR3 DNA is kept, with 45 bases framed from the first base.